The rows below give T cell receptor beta chains drawn from one sample of a study of OX40 agonist ivuxolimab in advanced cancers. Clones were sequenced by immunoSEQ multiplex PCR, and TCRdb holds only the in-frame ones, with some missing. This sample has about 57,000 clones, with approximately 83% found just once. The sample in question was CD4+ or CD8+ T cells sorted from blood, obtained in a trial of the OX40 agonist ivuxolimab. The receptors were sampled from an adult with an advanced solid tumor such as melanoma, head and neck, liver or kidney cancer. Both conserved end residues are trimmed from each CDR3. Each record gives: J gene, V gene, clone size, CDR3 protein. Size values are once, few and many counts, or a class for expanded clones, and some rows have none.

j_call: TRBJ2-2
v_call: TRBV27
clone_size: few
cdr3_aa: ASSSGRGLTGELF

j_call: TRBJ2-5
v_call: TRBV9
clone_size: -
cdr3_aa: ASSVGSVGRGMGETQY

j_call: TRBJ2-3
v_call: TRBV10-3
clone_size: -
cdr3_aa: AISESTRGTDTQY

j_call: TRBJ1-1
v_call: TRBV6-4
clone_size: -
cdr3_aa: ASSYGGTEAF

j_call: TRBJ2-2
v_call: TRBV19
clone_size: -
cdr3_aa: ASSISGASGSGELF

j_call: TRBJ2-7
v_call: TRBV7-3
clone_size: -
cdr3_aa: ASSLTGGSDEQY

j_call: TRBJ2-6
v_call: TRBV5-8
clone_size: -
cdr3_aa: ASSLWLPYSGANVLT

j_call: TRBJ2-1
v_call: TRBV19
clone_size: -
cdr3_aa: ASSTLGGEQF

j_call: TRBJ2-5
v_call: TRBV27
clone_size: -
cdr3_aa: ASNYDGTRETQY

j_call: TRBJ2-1
v_call: TRBV29-1
clone_size: -
cdr3_aa: SVASGVYNEQF

j_call: TRBJ2-1
v_call: TRBV19
clone_size: -
cdr3_aa: ASSPQRGGAFNEQF

j_call: TRBJ1-5
v_call: TRBV2
clone_size: few
cdr3_aa: ASSESGGRQPQH

j_call: TRBJ2-6
v_call: TRBV7-9
clone_size: -
cdr3_aa: ASTNPEIPSSGANVLT

j_call: TRBJ2-7
v_call: TRBV10-3
clone_size: -
cdr3_aa: AISESTDRRPEQY

j_call: TRBJ1-5
v_call: TRBV12-2
clone_size: once
cdr3_aa: ASRLRADREPNQPQH

j_call: TRBJ2-1
v_call: TRBV28
clone_size: -
cdr3_aa: ASSPTTELSSYNEQF

j_call: TRBJ2-5
v_call: TRBV28
clone_size: -
cdr3_aa: ASSSWTSGSTETQY

j_call: TRBJ1-1
v_call: TRBV29-1
clone_size: -
cdr3_aa: SVEKGAQAF

j_call: TRBJ1-5
v_call: TRBV19
clone_size: -
cdr3_aa: ASSNREVGNQPQH

j_call: TRBJ1-5
v_call: TRBV6-6
clone_size: -
cdr3_aa: ASSPDTPYQPQH

j_call: TRBJ2-1
v_call: TRBV6-5
clone_size: -
cdr3_aa: ASSERLMRNEQF

j_call: TRBJ1-5
v_call: TRBV7-8
clone_size: -
cdr3_aa: ASSLVYSNQPQH

j_call: TRBJ1-2
v_call: TRBV16
clone_size: -
cdr3_aa: ASSQHPTPNGYT